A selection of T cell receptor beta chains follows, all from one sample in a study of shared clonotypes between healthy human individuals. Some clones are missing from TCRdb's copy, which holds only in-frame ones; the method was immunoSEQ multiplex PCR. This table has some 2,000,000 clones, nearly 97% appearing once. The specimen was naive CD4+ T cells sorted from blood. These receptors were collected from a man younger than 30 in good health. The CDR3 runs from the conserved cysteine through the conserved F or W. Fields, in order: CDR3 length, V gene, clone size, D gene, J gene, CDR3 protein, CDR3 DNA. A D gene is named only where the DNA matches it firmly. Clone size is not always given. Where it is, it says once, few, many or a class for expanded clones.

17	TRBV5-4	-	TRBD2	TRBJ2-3	CASSREASGGPTDTQYF	TGTGCCAGCAGCCGGGAGGCTAGCGGGGGGCCGACAGATACGCAGTATTTT
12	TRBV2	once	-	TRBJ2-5	CASKSDQETQYF	TGTGCCAGCAAAAGCGACCAAGAGACCCAGTACTTC
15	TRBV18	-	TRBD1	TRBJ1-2	CASSPPEGQVYGYTF	TGTGCCAGCTCACCACCGGAGGGACAGGTGTATGGCTACACCTTC
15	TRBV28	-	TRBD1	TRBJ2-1	CASSPTPGGYNEQFF	TGTGCCAGCAGTCCGACTCCAGGGGGCTACAATGAGCAGTTCTTC
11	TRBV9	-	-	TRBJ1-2	CASSDNYGYTF	TGTGCCAGCAGCGATAACTATGGCTACACCTTC
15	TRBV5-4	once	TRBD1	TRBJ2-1	CASSTLGLLDREQFF	TGTGCCAGCAGCACATTAGGTCTTTTGGACAGGGAGCAGTTCTTC
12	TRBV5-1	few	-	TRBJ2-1	CASSLAGNEQFF	TGCGCCAGCAGCTTGGCGGGAAATGAGCAGTTCTTC
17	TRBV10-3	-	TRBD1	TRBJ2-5	CAISESTFGQGQETQYF	TGTGCCATCAGTGAGTCGACCTTTGGACAGGGGCAAGAGACCCAGTACTTC
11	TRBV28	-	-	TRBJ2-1	CASFQYNEQFF	TGTGCCAGCTTCCAGTACAATGAGCAGTTCTTC
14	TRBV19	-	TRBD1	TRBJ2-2	CASTDRENTGELFF	TGTGCCAGTACCGACAGGGAGAACACCGGGGAGCTGTTTTTT
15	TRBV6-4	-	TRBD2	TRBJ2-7	CASRIGLAGFYQQYF	TGTGCCAGCAGGATTGGACTAGCGGGATTTTACCAGCAGTACTTC
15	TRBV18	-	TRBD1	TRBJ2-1	CASSPGQGDYNEQFF	TGTGCCAGCTCACCGGGACAGGGGGACTACAATGAGCAGTTCTTC
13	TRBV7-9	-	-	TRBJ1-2	CASSLALEKGYTF	TGTGCCAGCAGCTTAGCGCTTGAAAAGGGCTACACCTTC
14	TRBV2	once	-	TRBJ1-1	CASSDWPLNTEAFF	TGTGCCAGCAGTGATTGGCCGCTCAACACTGAAGCTTTCTTT
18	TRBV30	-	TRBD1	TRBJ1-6	CAWSGDSFFSSYNSPLHF	TGTGCCTGGAGCGGGGACAGCTTTTTTAGCTCCTATAATTCACCCCTCCACTTT
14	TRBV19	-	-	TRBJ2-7	CASSTRLASYEQYF	TGTGCCAGTAGTACCAGACTTGCCTCCTACGAGCAGTACTTC
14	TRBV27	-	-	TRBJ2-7	CASSLRWGNYEQYF	TGTGCCAGCAGTTTAAGGTGGGGCAACTACGAGCAGTACTTC
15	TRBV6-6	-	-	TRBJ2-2	CASSYRTENTGELFF	TGTGCCAGCAGTTACCGGACAGAGAACACCGGGGAGCTGTTTTTT
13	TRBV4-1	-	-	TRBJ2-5	CASSQALPETQYF	TGCGCCAGCAGCCAAGCTCTCCCGGAGACCCAGTACTTC
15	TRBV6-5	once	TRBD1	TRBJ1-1	CASSNPGQGGTEAFF	TGTGCCAGCAGTAACCCGGGACAGGGGGGGACTGAAGCTTTCTTT
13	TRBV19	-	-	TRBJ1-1	CASSVIVGTEAFF	TGTGCCAGTAGTGTCATCGTCGGAACTGAAGCTTTCTTT
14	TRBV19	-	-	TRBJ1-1	CASSMTGARSEAFF	TGTGCCAGTAGTATGACCGGGGCCAGGTCTGAAGCTTTCTTT
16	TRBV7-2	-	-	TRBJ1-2	CASSLMMEGKGYGYTF	TGTGCCAGCAGCCTTATGATGGAAGGGAAAGGCTATGGCTACACCTTC
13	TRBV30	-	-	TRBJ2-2	CAWQSTNTGELFF	TGTGCCTGGCAGAGCACGAACACCGGGGAGCTGTTTTTT
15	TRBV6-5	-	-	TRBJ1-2	CASSYVGPTNYGYTF	TGTGCCAGCAGTTACGTCGGGCCTACTAACTATGGCTACACCTTC
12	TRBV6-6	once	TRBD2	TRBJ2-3	CASGGETDTQYF	TGTGCCAGCGGGGGGGAGACAGATACGCAGTATTTT
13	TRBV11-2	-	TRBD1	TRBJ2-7	CASSLDRGYEQYF	TGTGCCAGCAGCTTAGACAGGGGGTACGAGCAGTACTTC
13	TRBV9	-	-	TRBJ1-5	CASSVGPNQPQHF	TGTGCCAGCAGCGTAGGTCCGAATCAGCCCCAGCATTTT
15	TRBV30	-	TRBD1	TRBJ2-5	CAWSKSRQGQETQYF	TGTGCCTGGAGTAAGAGCCGACAGGGGCAAGAGACCCAGTACTTC
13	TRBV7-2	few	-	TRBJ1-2	CASSLVSGTVYTF	TGTGCCAGCAGCTTAGTTTCCGGAACCGTGTACACCTTC
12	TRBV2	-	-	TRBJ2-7	CASSVGGYEQYF	TGTGCCAGCAGCGTAGGTGGCTACGAGCAGTACTTC
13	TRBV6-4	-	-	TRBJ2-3	CASSGQSTDTQYF	TGTGCCAGCAGTGGACAGTCAACAGATACGCAGTATTTT
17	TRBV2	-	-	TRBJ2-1	CASSERGREVSYNEQFF	TGTGCCAGCAGTGAAAGGGGGCGGGAGGTCTCCTACAATGAGCAGTTCTTC
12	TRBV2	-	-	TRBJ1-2	CASSGGWDGYTF	TGTGCCAGCAGTGGGGGGTGGGATGGCTACACCTTC
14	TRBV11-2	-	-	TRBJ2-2	CASSRLGGTGELFF	TGTGCCAGCAGCAGATTAGGGGGGACCGGGGAGCTGTTTTTT
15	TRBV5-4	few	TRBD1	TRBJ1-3	CASSLDREAGNTIYF	TGTGCCAGCAGCCTGGACAGGGAAGCTGGAAACACCATATATTTT
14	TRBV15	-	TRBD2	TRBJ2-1	CATGGTSGYNEQFF	TGTGCCACCGGCGGGACTAGCGGATACAATGAGCAGTTCTTC
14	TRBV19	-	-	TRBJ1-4	CASNGAGLNEKLFF	TGTGCCAGTAATGGAGCAGGGTTGAATGAAAAACTGTTTTTT
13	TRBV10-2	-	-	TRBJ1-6	CASSGSYNSPLHF	TGCGCCAGCAGTGGGTCCTATAATTCACCCCTCCACTTT
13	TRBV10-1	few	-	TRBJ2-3	CASSEGGTDTQYF	TGCGCCAGCAGTGAGGGCGGCACAGATACGCAGTATTTT
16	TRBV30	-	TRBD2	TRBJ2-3	CAWSAGLAGGTDTQYF	TGTGCCTGGAGTGCCGGACTAGCGGGAGGCACAGATACGCAGTATTTT
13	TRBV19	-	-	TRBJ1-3	CASRADSGNTIYF	TGTGCCAGTAGAGCAGACTCCGGAAACACCATATATTTT
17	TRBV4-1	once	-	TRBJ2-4	CASSQGRGPLAKNIQYF	TGCGCCAGCAGCCAAGGCAGGGGCCCCCTAGCCAAAAACATTCAGTACTTC
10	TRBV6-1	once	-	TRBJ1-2	CATNKGGYTF	TGTGCCACCAACAAGGGGGGCTACACCTTC
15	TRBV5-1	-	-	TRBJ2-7	CASSLTRTDPYEQYF	TGCGCCAGCAGCTTGACCCGGACGGATCCCTACGAGCAGTACTTC
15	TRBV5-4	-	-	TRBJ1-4	CASSLGGTVNEKLFF	TGTGCCAGCAGCTTGGGCGGGACGGTTAATGAAAAACTGTTTTTT
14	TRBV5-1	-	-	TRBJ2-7	CASSSAGGGYEQYF	TGCGCCAGCAGCTCGGCCGGGGGTGGATACGAGCAGTACTTC
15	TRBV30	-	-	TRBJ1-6	CAWSPSWTDSSPLHF	TGTGCCTGGAGTCCCTCTTGGACCGACAGCTCACCCCTCCACTTT
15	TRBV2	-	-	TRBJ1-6	CASSGTAKSNSPLHF	TGTGCCAGCTCCGGGACGGCCAAGAGTAATTCACCCCTCCACTTT
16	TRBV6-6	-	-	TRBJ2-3	CASSFGLGGVTDTQYF	TGTGCCAGCAGTTTTGGACTGGGAGGAGTAACAGATACGCAGTATTTT
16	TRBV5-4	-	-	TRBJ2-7	CASSLGGGISSYEQYF	TGTGCCAGCAGCTTGGGGGGCGGGATTAGCTCCTACGAGCAGTACTTC
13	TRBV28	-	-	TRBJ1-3	CATSGGTGNTIYF	TGTGCCACCTCCGGGGGGACTGGAAACACCATATATTTT
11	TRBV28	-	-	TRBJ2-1	CASRRTAEQFF	TGTGCCAGCAGGCGGACTGCCGAGCAGTTCTTC
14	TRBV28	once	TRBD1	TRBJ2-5	CASSQGGAGETQYF	TGTGCCAGCAGTCAAGGGGGCGCGGGAGAGACCCAGTACTTC
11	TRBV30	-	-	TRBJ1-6	CAWSTESPLHF	TGTGCCTGGAGTACAGAGTCACCCCTCCACTTT
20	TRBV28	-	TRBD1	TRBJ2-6	CASSFLATGGTSSGANVLTF	TGTGCCAGCAGTTTTCTCGCGACAGGGGGCACCAGCTCTGGGGCCAACGTCCTGACTTTC
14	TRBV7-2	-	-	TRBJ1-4	CASSLVAGREKLFF	TGTGCCAGCAGCTTGGTGGCAGGGAGGGAAAAACTGTTTTTT
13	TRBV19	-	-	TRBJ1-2	CASSIDDSGGYTF	TGTGCCAGTAGTATAGACGATTCTGGTGGCTACACCTTC